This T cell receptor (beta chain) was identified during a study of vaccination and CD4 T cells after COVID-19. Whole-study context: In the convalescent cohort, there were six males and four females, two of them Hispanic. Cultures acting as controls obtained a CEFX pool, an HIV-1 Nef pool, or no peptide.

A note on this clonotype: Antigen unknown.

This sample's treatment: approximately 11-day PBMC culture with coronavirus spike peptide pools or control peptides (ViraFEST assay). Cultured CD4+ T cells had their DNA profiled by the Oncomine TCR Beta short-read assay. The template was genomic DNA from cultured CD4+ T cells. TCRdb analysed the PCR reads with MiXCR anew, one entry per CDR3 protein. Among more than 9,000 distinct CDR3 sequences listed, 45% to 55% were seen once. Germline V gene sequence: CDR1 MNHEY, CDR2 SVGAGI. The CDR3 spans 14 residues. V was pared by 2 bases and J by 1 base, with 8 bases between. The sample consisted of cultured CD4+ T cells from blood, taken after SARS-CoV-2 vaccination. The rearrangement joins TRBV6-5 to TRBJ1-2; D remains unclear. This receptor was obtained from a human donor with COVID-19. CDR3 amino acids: CASSYRPDNYGYTF. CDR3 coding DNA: TGTGCCAGCAGTTACAGACCCGATAACTATGGCTACACCTTC.